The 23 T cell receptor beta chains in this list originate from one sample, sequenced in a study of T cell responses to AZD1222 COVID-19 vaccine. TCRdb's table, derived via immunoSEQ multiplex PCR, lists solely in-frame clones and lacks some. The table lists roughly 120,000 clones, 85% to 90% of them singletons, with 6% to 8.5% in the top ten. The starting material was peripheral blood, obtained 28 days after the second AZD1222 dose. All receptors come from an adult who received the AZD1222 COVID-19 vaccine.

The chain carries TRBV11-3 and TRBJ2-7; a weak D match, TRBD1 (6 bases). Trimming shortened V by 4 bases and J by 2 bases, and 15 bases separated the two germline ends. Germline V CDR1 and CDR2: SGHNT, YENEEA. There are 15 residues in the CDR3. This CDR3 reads CASSSTGQNTYEQYF. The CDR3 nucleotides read TGTGCCAGCAGCTCAACCGGACAGAATACCTACGAGCAGTACTTC. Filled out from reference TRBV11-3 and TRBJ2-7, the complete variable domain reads EAGVVQSPRYKIIEKKQPVAFWCNPISGHNTLYWYLQNLGQGPELLIRYENEEAVDDSQLPKDRFSAERLKGVDSTLKIQPAELGDSAVYLCASSSTGQNTYEQYFGPGTRLTVT.

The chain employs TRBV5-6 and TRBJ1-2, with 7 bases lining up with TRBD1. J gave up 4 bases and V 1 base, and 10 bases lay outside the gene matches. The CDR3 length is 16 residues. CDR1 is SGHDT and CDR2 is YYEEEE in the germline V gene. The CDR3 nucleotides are TGTGCCAGCAGCTTGATAGGCCGACAGGGCGGCTATGGCTACACCTTC. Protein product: CASSLIGRQGGYGYTF.

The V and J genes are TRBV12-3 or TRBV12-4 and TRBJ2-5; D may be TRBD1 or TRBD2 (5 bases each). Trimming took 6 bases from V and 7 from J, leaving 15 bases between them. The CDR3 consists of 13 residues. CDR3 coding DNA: TGTGCCAGCAGCGTGGGGGAACTGAGGACCCAGTACTTC. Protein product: CASSVGELRTQYF.

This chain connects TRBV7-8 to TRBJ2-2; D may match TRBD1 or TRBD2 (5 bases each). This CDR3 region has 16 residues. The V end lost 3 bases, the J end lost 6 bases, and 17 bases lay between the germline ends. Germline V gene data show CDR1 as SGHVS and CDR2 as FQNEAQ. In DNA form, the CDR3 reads TGTGCCAGCAGCTTGAGAGGGGCAAGGATTCCCGGGGAGCTGTTTTTT. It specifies CASSLRGARIPGELFF.

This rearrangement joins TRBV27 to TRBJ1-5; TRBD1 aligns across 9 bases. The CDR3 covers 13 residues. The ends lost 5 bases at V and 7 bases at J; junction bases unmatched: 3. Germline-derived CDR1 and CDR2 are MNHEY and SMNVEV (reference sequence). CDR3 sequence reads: CASSQGQGQPQHF. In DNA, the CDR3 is TGTGCCAGCAGTCAGGGACAGGGCCAGCCCCAGCATTTT.

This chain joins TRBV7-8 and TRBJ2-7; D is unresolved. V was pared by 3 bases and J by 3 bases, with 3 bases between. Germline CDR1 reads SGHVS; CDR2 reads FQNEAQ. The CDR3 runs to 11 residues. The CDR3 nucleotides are TGTGCCAGCAGCTTTGACTACGAGCAGTACTTC. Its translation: CASSFDYEQYF.

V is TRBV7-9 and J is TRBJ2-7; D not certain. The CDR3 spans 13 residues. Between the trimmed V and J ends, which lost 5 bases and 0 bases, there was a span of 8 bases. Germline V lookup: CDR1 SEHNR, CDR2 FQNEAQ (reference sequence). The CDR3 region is CASSPQSSYEQYF. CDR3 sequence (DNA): TGTGCCAGCAGCCCTCAGAGCTCCTACGAGCAGTACTTC.

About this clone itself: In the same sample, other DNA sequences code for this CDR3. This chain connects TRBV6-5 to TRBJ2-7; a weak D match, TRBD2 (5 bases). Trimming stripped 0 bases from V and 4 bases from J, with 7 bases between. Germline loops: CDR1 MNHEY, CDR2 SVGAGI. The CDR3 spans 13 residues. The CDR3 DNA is TGTGCCAGCAGTTACTCGACGGGGTACGAGCAGTACTTC. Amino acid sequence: CASSYSTGYEQYF.

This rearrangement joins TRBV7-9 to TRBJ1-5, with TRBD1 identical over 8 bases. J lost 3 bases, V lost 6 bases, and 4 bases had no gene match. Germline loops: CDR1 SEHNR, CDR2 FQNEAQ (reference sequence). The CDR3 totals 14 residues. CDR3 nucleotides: TGTGCCAGCAGTCGACAGGGGTCCAATCAGCCCCAGCATTTT. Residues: CASSRQGSNQPQHF.

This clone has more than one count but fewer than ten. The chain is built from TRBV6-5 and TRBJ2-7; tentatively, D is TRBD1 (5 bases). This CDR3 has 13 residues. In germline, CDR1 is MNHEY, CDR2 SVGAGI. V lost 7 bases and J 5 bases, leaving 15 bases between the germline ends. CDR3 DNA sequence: TGTGCCAGCACGAGGTTGGGGCTGAACGAGCAGTACTTC. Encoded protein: CASTRLGLNEQYF.

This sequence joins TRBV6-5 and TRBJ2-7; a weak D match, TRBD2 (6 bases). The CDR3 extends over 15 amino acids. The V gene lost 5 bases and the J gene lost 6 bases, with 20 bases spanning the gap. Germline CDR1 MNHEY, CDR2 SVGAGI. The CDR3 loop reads CASSTARAMGGEQYF. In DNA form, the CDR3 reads TGTGCCAGCAGTACCGCCAGGGCCATGGGAGGCGAGCAGTACTTC.

As DNA, the CDR3 is TGTGCCAGCAGTGTGGGCCTTGGGAGGGACAGCGATCAGCCCCAGCATTTT. Translating it yields CASSVGLGRDSDQPQHF. The chain links TRBV2 to TRBJ1-5; 7 positions agree with TRBD1. CDR1 and CDR2 from the germline V gene are SNHLY and FYNNEI. CDR3 size: 17 residues. V shed 4 bases and J 5 bases; nucleotides not matched to a gene: 14.

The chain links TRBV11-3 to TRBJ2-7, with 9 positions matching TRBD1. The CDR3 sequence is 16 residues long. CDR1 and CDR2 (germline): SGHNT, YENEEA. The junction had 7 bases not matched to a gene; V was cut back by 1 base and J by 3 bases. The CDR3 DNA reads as TGTGCCAGCAGCTTAGCCTCCGGGACAGGGTACTACGAGCAGTACTTC. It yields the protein CASSLASGTGYYEQYF.

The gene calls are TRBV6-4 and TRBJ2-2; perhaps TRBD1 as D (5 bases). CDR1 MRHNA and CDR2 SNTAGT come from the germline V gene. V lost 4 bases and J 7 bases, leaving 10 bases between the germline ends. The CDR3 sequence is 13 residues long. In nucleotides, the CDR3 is TGTGCCAGCAGTGGTTCTGACAGCGGGGAGCTGTTTTTT. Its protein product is CASSGSDSGELFF.

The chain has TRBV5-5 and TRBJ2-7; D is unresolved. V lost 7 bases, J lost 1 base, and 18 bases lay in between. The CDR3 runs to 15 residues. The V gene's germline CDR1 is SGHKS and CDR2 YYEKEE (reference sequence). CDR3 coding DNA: TGTGCCAGCGGAGCCCCGGTAGTATCTTCCTACGAGCAGTACTTC. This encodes CASGAPVVSSYEQYF.

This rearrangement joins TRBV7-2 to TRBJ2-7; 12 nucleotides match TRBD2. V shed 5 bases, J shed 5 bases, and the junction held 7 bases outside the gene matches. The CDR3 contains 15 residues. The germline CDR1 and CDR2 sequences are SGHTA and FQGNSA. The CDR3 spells CASSASGRAVNEQYF. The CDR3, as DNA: TGTGCCAGCAGCGCTAGCGGGAGGGCCGTCAACGAGCAGTACTTC.

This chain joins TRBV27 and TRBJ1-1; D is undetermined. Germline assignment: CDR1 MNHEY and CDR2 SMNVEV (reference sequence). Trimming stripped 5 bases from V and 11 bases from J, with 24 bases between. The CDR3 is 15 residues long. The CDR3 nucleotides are TGTGCCAGCAGTGTTCACCCGGGAAACCTAAAAATGGCTTTCTTT. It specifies CASSVHPGNLKMAFF.

The CDR3 DNA reads TGTGCCAGCAGTTTGAGACTAGCGGGACTTACGCAGTATTTT. Translating gives CASSLRLAGLTQYF. The rearrangement uses TRBV27 and TRBJ2-3, with TRBD2 matching over 11 bases. Unmatched junction bases numbered 4, after V lost 3 bases and J lost 8 bases. The CDR3 extends over 14 amino acids. The V gene's germline CDR1 is MNHEY and CDR2 SMNVEV (reference sequence).

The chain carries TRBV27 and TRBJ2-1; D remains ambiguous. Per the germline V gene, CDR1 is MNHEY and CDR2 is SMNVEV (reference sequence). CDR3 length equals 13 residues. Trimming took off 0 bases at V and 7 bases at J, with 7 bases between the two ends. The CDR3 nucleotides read TGTGCCAGCAGTTTATCGAATGGTAATGAGCAGTTCTTC. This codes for CASSLSNGNEQFF.

The CDR3 reads CASSELGQTGELFF. The CDR3 DNA reads as TGTGCCAGCAGTGAACTAGGGCAGACCGGGGAGCTGTTTTTT. The chain combines TRBV2 with TRBJ2-2; unclear D gene. V lost 2 bases to trimming and J lost 5 bases, with 9 bases between them. CDR3 length: 14 residues. Germline values: CDR1 SNHLY, CDR2 FYNNEI. Looking up the rest from reference TRBV2 and TRBJ2-2 gives the full variable domain: EPEVTQTPSHQVTQMGQEVILRCVPISNHLYFYWYRQILGQKVEFLVSFYNNEISEKSEIFDDQFSVERPDGSNFTLKIRSTKLEDSAMYFCASSELGQTGELFFGEGSRLTVL.

CDR3 coding DNA: TGTGCCACCAGTGATAGACAGGGAAGCTCTGGAAACACCATATATTTT. It translates to CATSDRQGSSGNTIYF. The chain is built from TRBV24-1 and TRBJ1-3; 7 positions agree with TRBD1. CDR1 is KGHDR and CDR2 is SFDVKD in the germline V gene. V lost 3 bases to trimming and J lost 0 bases; unmatched junction nucleotides: 4. CDR3 size: 16 residues.

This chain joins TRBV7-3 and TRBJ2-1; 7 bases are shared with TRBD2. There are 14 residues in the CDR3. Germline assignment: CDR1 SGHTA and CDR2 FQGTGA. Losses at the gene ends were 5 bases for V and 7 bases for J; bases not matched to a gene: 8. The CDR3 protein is CASSVRGGGNEQFF. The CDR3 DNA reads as TGTGCCAGCAGCGTCCGAGGCGGGGGTAATGAGCAGTTCTTC.

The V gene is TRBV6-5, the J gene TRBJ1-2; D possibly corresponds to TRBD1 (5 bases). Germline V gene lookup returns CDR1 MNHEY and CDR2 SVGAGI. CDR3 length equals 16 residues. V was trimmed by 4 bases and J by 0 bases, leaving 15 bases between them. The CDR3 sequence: CASSSQGRATNYGYTF. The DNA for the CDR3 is TGTGCCAGCAGTTCTCAGGGCAGGGCCACTAACTATGGCTACACCTTC.